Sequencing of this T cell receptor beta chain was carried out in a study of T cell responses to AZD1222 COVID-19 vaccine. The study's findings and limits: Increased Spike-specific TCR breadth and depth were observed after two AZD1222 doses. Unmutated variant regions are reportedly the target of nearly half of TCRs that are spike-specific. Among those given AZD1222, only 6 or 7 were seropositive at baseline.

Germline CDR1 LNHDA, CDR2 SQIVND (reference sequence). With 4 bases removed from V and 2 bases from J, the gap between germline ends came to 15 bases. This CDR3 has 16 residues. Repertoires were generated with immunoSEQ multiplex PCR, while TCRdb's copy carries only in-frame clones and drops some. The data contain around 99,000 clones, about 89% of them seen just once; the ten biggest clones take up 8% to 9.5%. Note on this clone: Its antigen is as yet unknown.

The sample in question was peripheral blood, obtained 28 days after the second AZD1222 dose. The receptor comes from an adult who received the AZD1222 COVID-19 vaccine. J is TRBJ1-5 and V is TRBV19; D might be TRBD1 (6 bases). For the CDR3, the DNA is TGTGCCAGTAGTAGCCAACAGGGTACGCGCAATCAGCCCCAGCATTTT. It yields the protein CASSSQQGTRNQPQHF.